This TCR beta chain derives from a study of cytomegalovirus exposure and HLA in healthy donors. Study-level background: Genotyping showed around 80% of 398 donors falling in the Caucasian-associated ancestry cluster. General study results and limits: In a later analysis, a missense DCLRE1C variant was linked to TCR beta V- and J-gene trimming.

Use of 60 Vbeta and 13 Jbeta primers characterized the PCR. TCRdb keeps only in-frame clones here, not all; method: immunoSEQ multiplex PCR. The sample has about 120,000 clones; 75% to 90% are singletons. With respect to this clone: As yet, its antigen is unknown.

The CDR3 sequence is 13 residues long. The V gene lost 7 bases and the J gene lost 2 bases, with 11 bases spanning the gap. Germline loops: CDR1 SEHNR, CDR2 FQNEAQ (reference sequence). Sequenced sample: PBMCs. The J gene is TRBJ1-1, the V gene TRBV7-9, with no clear D. The receptor was derived from a man aged 40-55 years in good health and CMV-seronegative. The chain's CDR3 is CASINRGNTEAFF. CDR3 coding DNA: TGTGCCAGCATCAACCGGGGAAACACTGAAGCTTTCTTT.